This TCR beta chain was retrieved from a study of shared clonotypes between healthy human individuals (dated by TCRdb to between 2020 and 2021). With regard to the full study: The cohort comprised a couple of women and a few men aged 18 to 49 years. Per donor, leukapheresis produced somewhere between about 0.8 and 9 billion PBMCs. To increase sequencing depth and limit assay-specific biases, TCR repertoire library preparation and sequencing were carried out by different laboratories using diverse techniques. For each donor, three plates each were used for CD4 naive and CD4 memory, two plates were used for CD8 naive, and one plate was used for CD8 memory. To estimate repertoire size and how much clonotype sharing occurs between individuals, the study deeply sequenced the blood TCR repertoires of about five healthy adults. The research as a whole found: Clonotypes shared by all four sorted-subset donors showed higher generation probabilities than non-shared clonotypes. Even with the large sequencing depth, rarefaction of the sorted-subset datasets indicated that sequencing was incomplete. Naive subsets generally had larger estimated clonotype richness than memory subsets. Sampling was restricted to blood, and TCR repertoires in tissue are likely to differ from TCR repertoires in blood. Because the study included only a small number of donors, the genetic and exposure-history diversity represented was limited. Sharing across a few donors was observed for 5% to 6.5% of naive CD4, over 3% of naive CD8, 2% to 2.5% of memory CD4, and less than 0.45% of memory CD8 clonotypes. Pairwise subsampling led to the expectation that sequencing depth would affect the degree of clonotype sharing among donors.

Counted from cysteine to phenylalanine, this CDR3 has 13 amino acids. Kept here is only the CDR3 DNA, which spans 39 bases and is read in frame from base 1. The germline V gene encodes CDR1 SGHNT and CDR2 YYREEE (reference sequence). A distance of 7 bases separates the germline ends of V and J, which lose 5 bases and 2 bases respectively. Using the deep immunoSEQ assay, multiplex PCR amplified TCR CDR3 regions from genomic DNA. Extracted genomic DNA from each cell subset was spread evenly across all wells of several immunoSEQ 96-well plates, with each plate serving as a replicate. For sorted subsets, each replicate PCR was loaded with roughly 0.2 ug genomic DNA, equivalent to 30,000 or so T cell genomes. Purified libraries were measured with a Qubit 3.0 fluorometer, size-checked on a Bioanalyzer 2100, and measured again with the KAPA Library Quantification kit. Every immunoSEQ 96-well plate was sequenced on a dedicated single-read 150-cycle Illumina NextSeq 550 flow cell. The study's processing was this. The immunoSEQ output contained only junctional sequences without quality scores, so filtering could not match that applied to full-length reads. To assign V/J genes and CDR3, sequences were annotated using PyIR, a Python wrapper for IgBLAST v1.9, with IMGT germline references. Reads with weak V/J assignments (E-value above 1e-6), missing CDR3, stop codons, out-of-frame junctions, or ambiguous translated residues were removed. V3J clonotypes were defined as sequences sharing the same inferred V gene, J gene, and CDR3 amino acid sequence. Percentage overlap between repertoires was calculated by dividing the number of shared unique clonotypes by the size of the smaller repertoire. RTK rarefaction, the Chao1 estimator, and Recon v2.1 estimates of unobserved clonotypes were used to assess repertoire richness. Generation probabilities were computed with OLGA for all TCRbeta clonotypes obtained by the gDNA method from a handful of donors. In TCRdb, the immuneACCESS table is reduced to in-frame sequences with V and J assigned. These tables do not hold every clone; where another copy was compared, an unresolved V gene accounts for under half, and the others remain unexplained. The V and J calls and clone size are taken from that table; D and trimming were inferred from the DNA. This sample holds 650,000 to 800,000 clones; 90% to 95% were observed only once. The ten biggest clones cover 24% of the sample.

On this clone: Its antigen target is currently unknown. No per-base quality is available; no much larger clone lies one base away.

CD8 naive samples were CD45RO-negative cells positively selected for CCR7, giving a CD45RA+CCR7+ population that excluded TemRA cells. Donors were healthy HIV-negative adults with no recently reported acute infections or vaccinations. Every donor was a Caucasian adult residing in Nashville, Tennessee, USA. Blood was collected by leukapheresis, and PBMCs were isolated by Ficoll-Histopaque density gradient centrifugation and then cryopreserved in liquid nitrogen vapor phase. Analytical flow cytometry was used to check the purity and quantity of each magnetically sorted T cell population. Genomic DNA was isolated from each sorted fraction and quantified by UV absorbance on a Nanodrop 2000c.

The source of this sequence is a young man in good health. The rearranged chain carries TRBV5-4 and TRBJ2-2; a tentative D call is TRBD1 (5 bases match). Input material: naive CD8+ T cells sorted from blood. The cell subset or site label, as the study defines it: CD45RA+CCR7+. The nucleotide sequence reads TGTGCCAGCAGGGGGCGCAACACCGGGGAGCTGTTTTTT. It translates as CASRGRNTGELFF.